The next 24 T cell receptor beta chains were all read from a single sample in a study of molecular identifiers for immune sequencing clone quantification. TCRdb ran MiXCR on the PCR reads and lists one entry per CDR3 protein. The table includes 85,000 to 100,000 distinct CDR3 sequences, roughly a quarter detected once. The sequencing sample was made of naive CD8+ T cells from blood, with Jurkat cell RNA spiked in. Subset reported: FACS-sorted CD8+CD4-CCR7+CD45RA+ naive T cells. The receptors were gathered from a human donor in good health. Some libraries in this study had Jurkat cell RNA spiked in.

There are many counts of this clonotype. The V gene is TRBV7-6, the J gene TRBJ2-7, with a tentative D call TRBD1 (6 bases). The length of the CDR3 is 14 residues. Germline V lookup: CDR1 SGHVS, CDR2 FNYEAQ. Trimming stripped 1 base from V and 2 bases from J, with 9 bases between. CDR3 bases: TGTGCCAGCAGCTTAGGGACAGAAGCCTACGAGCAGTACTTC. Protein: CASSLGTEAYEQYF.

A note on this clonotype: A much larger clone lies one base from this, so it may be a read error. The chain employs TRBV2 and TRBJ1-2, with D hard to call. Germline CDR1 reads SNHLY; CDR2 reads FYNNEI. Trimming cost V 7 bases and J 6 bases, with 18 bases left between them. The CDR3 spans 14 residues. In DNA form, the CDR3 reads TGTGCCAGCATCCAAGGGTCGGGGTTACATGGCTACACCTTC. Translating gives CASIQGSGLHGYTF.

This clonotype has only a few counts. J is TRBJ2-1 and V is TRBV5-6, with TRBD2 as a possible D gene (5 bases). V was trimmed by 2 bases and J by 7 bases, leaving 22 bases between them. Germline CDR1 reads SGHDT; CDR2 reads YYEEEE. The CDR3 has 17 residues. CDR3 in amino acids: CASSFHLTGNHINEQFF. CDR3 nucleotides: TGTGCCAGCAGCTTCCATTTGACGGGGAATCATATAAATGAGCAGTTCTTC.

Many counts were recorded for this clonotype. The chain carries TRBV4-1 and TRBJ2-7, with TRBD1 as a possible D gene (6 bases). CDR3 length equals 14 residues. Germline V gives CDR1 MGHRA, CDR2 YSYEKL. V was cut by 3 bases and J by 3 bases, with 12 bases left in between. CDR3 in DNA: TGCGCCAGCAGCCAGGATCAGGGGATCTACGAGCAGTACTTC. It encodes CASSQDQGIYEQYF.

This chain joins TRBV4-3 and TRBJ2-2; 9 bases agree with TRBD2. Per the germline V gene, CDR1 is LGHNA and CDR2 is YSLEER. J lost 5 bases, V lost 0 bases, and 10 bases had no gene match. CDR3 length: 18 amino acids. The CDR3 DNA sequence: TGCGCCAGCAGCCAAGATTGGGCGGGAGGGCCATGGACCGGGGAGCTGTTTTTT. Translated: CASSQDWAGGPWTGELFF.

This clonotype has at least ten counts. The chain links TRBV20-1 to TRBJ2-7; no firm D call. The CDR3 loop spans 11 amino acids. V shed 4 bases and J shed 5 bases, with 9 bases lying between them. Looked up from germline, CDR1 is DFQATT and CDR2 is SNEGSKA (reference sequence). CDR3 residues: CSATPGHEQYF. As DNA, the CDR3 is TGCAGTGCTACCCCCGGGCACGAGCAGTACTTC.

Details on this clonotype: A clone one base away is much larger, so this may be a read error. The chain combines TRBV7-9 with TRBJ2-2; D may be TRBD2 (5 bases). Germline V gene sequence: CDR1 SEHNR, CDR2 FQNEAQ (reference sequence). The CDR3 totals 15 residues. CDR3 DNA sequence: TGTGCCAGCAGCTCATATCCTCGAGAGGCCGGGGAGCTGTTATTT. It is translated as CASSSYPREAGELLF.

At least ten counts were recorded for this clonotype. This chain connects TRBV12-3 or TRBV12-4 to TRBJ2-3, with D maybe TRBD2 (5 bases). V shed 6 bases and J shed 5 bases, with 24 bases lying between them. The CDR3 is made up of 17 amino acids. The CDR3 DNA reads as TGTGCCAGCAGCCCGCGTCCCCAAACTCCGGCGGGAGATACGCAGTATTTT. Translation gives CASSPRPQTPAGDTQYF.

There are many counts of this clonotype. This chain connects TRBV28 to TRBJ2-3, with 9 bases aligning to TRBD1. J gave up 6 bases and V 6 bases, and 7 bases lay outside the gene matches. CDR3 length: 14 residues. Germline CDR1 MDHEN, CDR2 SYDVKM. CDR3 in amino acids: CASRPPGQGDTQYF. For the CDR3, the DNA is TGTGCCAGCAGACCCCCGGGACAGGGCGATACGCAGTATTTT.

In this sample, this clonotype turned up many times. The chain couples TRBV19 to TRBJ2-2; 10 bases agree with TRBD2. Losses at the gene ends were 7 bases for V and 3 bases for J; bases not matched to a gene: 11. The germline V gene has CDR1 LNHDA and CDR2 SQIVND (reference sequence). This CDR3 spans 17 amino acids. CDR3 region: CASNSGLAGGDTGELFF. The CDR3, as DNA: TGTGCCAGTAATAGCGGTTTAGCGGGGGGAGACACCGGGGAGCTGTTTTTT.

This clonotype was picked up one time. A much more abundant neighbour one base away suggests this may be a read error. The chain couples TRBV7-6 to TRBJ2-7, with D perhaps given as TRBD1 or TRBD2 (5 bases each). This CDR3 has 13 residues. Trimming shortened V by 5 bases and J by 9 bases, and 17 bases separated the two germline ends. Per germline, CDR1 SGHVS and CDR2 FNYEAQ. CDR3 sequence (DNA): TGTGCCAGCAGCGCCCCGTCTGGGGACGTGCAGTACTTC. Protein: CASSAPSGDVQYF.

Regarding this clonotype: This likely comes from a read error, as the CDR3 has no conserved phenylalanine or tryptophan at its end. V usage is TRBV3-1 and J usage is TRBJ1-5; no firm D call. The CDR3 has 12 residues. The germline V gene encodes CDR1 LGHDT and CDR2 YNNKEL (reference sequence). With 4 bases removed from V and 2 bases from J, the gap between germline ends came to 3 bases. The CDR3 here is CASSRGNQPQHV. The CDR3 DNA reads TGTGCCAGCAGCCGAGGCAATCAGCCCCAGCATGTT.

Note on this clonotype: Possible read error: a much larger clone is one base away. The CDR3 nucleotides are TGTGCCAGCAGCTTAGCGACGAACACCGGGGAGCTGTTTTTT. Translation: CASSLATNTGELFF. The gene calls are TRBV7-9 and TRBJ2-2, with D hard to call. Trimming took 0 bases from V and 0 from J, leaving 2 bases between them. This CDR3 spans 14 amino acids. CDR1 and CDR2 from the germline V gene are SEHNR and FQNEAQ (reference sequence).

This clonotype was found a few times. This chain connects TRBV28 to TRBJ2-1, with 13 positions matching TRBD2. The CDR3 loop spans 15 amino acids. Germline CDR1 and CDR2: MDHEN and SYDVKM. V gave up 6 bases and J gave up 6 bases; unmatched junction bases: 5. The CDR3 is CASSSGLAGTNEQFF. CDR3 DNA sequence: TGTGCCAGCAGCTCGGGACTAGCGGGAACCAATGAGCAGTTCTTC.

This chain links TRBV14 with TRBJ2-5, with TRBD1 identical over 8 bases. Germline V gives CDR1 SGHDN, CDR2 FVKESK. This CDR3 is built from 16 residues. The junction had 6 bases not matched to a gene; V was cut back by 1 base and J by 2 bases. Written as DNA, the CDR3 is TGTGCCAGCAGCCAAGTTTGGGGACAGGCTCAAGAGACCCAGTACTTC. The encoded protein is CASSQVWGQAQETQYF.

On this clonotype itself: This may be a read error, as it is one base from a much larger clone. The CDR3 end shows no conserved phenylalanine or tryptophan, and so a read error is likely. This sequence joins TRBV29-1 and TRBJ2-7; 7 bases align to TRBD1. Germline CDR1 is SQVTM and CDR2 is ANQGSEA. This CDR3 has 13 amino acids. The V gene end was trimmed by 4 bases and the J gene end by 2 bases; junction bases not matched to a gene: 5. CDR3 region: CSVVRQGAYEQYL. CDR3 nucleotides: TGCAGCGTTGTTCGGCAGGGGGCCTACGAGCAGTACTTG.

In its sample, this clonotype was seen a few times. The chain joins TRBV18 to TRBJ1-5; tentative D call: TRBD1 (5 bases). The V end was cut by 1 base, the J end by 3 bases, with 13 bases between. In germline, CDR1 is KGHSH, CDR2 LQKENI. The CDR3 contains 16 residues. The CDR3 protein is CASSPLERGPNQPQHF. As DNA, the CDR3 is TGTGCCAGCTCACCACTGGAAAGGGGCCCCAATCAGCCCCAGCATTTT. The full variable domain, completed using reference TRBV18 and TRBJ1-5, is NAGVMQNPRHLVRRRGQEARLRCSPMKGHSHVYWYRQLPEEGLKFMVYLQKENIIDESGMPKERFSAEFPKEGPSILRIQQVVRGDSAAYFCASSPLERGPNQPQHFGDGTRLSIL.

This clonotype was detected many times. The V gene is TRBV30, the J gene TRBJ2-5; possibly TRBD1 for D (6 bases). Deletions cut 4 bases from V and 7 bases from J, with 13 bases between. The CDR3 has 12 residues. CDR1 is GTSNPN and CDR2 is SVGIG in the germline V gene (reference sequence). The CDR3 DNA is TGTGCCTGGAACGAGGACAGAGGGACCCAGTACTTC. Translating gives CAWNEDRGTQYF.

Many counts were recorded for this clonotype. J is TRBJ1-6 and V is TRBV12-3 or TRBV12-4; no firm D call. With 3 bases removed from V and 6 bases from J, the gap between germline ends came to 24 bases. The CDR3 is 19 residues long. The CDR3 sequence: CASSFVVWESLTTNSPLHF. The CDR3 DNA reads TGTGCCAGCAGTTTTGTTGTCTGGGAATCCCTAACTACTAATTCACCCCTCCACTTT.

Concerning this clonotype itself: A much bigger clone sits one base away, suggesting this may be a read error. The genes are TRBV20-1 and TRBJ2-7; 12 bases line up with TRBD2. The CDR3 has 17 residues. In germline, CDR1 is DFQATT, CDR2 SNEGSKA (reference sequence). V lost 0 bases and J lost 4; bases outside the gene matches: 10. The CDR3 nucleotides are TGCAGTGCTAGAGATATAGACCCGGGACTAGCGGGTTACGAGCAGTACTTC. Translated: CSARDIDPGLAGYEQYF.

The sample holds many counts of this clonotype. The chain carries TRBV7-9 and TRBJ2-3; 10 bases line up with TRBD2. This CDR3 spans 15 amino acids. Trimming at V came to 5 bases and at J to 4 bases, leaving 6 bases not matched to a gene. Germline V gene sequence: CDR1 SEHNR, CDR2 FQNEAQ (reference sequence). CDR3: CASSQLAGRADTQYF. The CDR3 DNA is TGTGCCAGCAGCCAACTAGCGGGGCGGGCAGATACGCAGTATTTT.

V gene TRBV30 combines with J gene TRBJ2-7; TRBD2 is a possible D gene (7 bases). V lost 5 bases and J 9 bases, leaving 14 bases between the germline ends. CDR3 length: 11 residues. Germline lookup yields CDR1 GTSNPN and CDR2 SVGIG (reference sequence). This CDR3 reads CAWGGGPAQYF. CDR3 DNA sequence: TGTGCCTGGGGGGGGGGCCCCGCGCAGTACTTC.

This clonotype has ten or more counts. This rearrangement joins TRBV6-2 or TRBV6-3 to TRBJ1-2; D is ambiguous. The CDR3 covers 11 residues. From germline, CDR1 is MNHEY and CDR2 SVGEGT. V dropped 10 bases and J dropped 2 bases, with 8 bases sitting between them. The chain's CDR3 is CATGSNYGYTF. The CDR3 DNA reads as TGTGCCACTGGGTCCAACTATGGCTACACCTTC.

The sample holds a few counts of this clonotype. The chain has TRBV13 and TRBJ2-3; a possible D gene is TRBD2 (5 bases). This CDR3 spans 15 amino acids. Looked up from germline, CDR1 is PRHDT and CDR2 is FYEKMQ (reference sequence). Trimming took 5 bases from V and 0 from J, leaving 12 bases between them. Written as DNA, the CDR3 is TGTGCCAGCAGCCCAATTCGGACTAGCACAGATACGCAGTATTTT. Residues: CASSPIRTSTDTQYF.